Presented here are 25 T cell receptor beta chains from one specimen sequenced in a study of CD4 T cells in relation to SARS-CoV-2 and coronaviruses. The protocol was immunoSEQ multiplex PCR, while the TCRdb copy is restricted to in-frame clones and leaves out a portion. The table shows some 37,000 clones, with over 70% occurring only once. These receptors have no identified antigens. Input material: memory CD4+ T cells from PBMCs, cultured in vitro. These receptors were collected from an adult with COVID-19.

This clone has only a few counts. This sequence joins TRBV7-2 and TRBJ2-2; D not resolved. The CDR3 loop spans 14 amino acids. The V gene's germline CDR1 is SGHTA and CDR2 FQGNSA. V lost 4 bases and J 1 base, leaving 7 bases between the germline ends. The CDR3 bases are TGTGCCAGCAGCTCCGACTTGAACACCGGGGAGCTGTTTTTT. It is translated as CASSSDLNTGELFF.

The genes are TRBV30 and TRBJ2-6; D ambiguous. CDR3 length: 14 amino acids. Germline V gene data show CDR1 as GTSNPN and CDR2 as SVGIG (reference sequence). Trimming took off 3 bases at V and 0 bases at J, with 6 bases between the two ends. The CDR3 DNA reads as TGTGCCTGGAGGGGGTTCTCTGGGGCCAACGTCCTGACTTTC. Translating it yields CAWRGFSGANVLTF.

The chain is built from TRBV28 and TRBJ2-7; 8 positions agree with TRBD2. This CDR3 has 17 amino acids. Germline trimming cut 5 bases from V and 2 bases from J; bases unmatched to any gene: 14. The V gene's germline CDR1 is MDHEN and CDR2 SYDVKM. The CDR3: CASSGTRGTSLPYEQYF. The CDR3 bases are TGTGCCAGCAGTGGGACACGCGGGACTAGTCTCCCCTACGAGCAGTACTTC.

This rearrangement joins TRBV2 to TRBJ2-7; D is possibly TRBD2 (6 bases). The CDR3 has 13 residues. Trimming removed 3 bases from V and 6 bases from J, with 12 bases in between. Per germline, CDR1 SNHLY and CDR2 FYNNEI. CDR3 residues: CASSDRTTPEQYF. The CDR3 region has the DNA TGTGCCAGCAGTGATAGGACTACGCCCGAGCAGTACTTC. Variable domain in full (rest from reference TRBV2 and TRBJ2-7): EPEVTQTPSHQVTQMGQEVILRCVPISNHLYFYWYRQILGQKVEFLVSFYNNEISEKSEIFDDQFSVERPDGSNFTLKIRSTKLEDSAMYFCASSDRTTPEQYFGPGTRLTVT.

The CDR3 coding sequence is TGTGCCAGCAGCAGAGGAGAGACCCAGTACTTC. Translation gives CASSRGETQYF. The chain recombines TRBV28 with TRBJ2-5; D is ambiguous. CDR1 is MDHEN and CDR2 is SYDVKM in the germline V gene. This CDR3 region has 11 residues. Trimming removed 6 bases at V and 4 bases at J, with 6 bases between.

The chain couples TRBV19 to TRBJ2-1, with 12 bases that match TRBD2. This CDR3 region has 16 residues. V was clipped by 3 bases and J by 6 bases; unmatched bases: 6. Germline CDR1 is LNHDA and CDR2 is SQIVND (reference sequence). The CDR3 nucleotides are TGTGCCAGTAGTATTGTGAGACTAGCGGGAGTCAATGAGCAGTTCTTC. Encoded protein: CASSIVRLAGVNEQFF.

This clone was seen once. This chain joins TRBV28 and TRBJ2-1; 9 bases are a match to TRBD2. Germline loops: CDR1 MDHEN, CDR2 SYDVKM. The CDR3 length is 20 residues. The V gene end was trimmed by 3 bases and the J gene end by 0 bases; junction bases not matched to a gene: 15. CDR3 loop: CASSFTGGLATFFSYNEQFF. CDR3 bases: TGTGCCAGCAGTTTTACAGGAGGACTAGCGACATTTTTCTCCTACAATGAGCAGTTCTTC.

The J gene is TRBJ2-2, the V gene TRBV11-2, with D possibly being TRBD2 (5 bases). CDR1 SGHAT and CDR2 FQNNGV come from the germline V gene. The CDR3 spans 15 residues. Trimming pared 5 bases from V and 5 bases from J, leaving 15 bases between. CDR3 nucleotides: TGTGCCAGCAGCGGCTTAACCCCGGGGACCGGGGAGCTGTTTTTT. The encoded protein is CASSGLTPGTGELFF.

There are a few counts of this clone. V usage is TRBV12-2 and J usage is TRBJ1-2; TRBD1 reflects the table's D call only, with no check against the DNA. TRBV12-2 is tagged as a pseudogene. This CDR3 has 13 residues. CDR3: CHRGVRDIYGYTF. The CDR3 bases are TGTCATCGGGGCGTCCGGGACATCTATGGCTACACCTTC.

The chain carries TRBV18 and TRBJ2-7, with TRBD1 matching 8 bases. Germline V gene lookup returns CDR1 KGHSH and CDR2 LQKENI. V lost 2 bases to trimming and J lost 6 bases; unmatched junction nucleotides: 3. The CDR3 consists of 13 residues. This CDR3 reads CASSPWTGSEQYF. CDR3 in DNA: TGTGCCAGCTCACCATGGACAGGGAGCGAGCAGTACTTC. Supplemented by reference TRBV18 and TRBJ2-7, the full variable domain reads NAGVMQNPRHLVRRRGQEARLRCSPMKGHSHVYWYRQLPEEGLKFMVYLQKENIIDESGMPKERFSAEFPKEGPSILRIQQVVRGDSAAYFCASSPWTGSEQYFGPGTRLTVT.

The chain joins TRBV7-8 to TRBJ2-3; D is uncertain. Germline V gives CDR1 SGHVS, CDR2 FQNEAQ. This CDR3 has 11 amino acids. V lost 2 bases, J lost 5 bases, and 2 bases lay in between. The CDR3 here is CASSLQDTQYF. In nucleotides, the CDR3 is TGTGCCAGCAGCTTACAAGATACGCAGTATTTT.

The genes are TRBV10-3 and TRBJ1-5; D is undetermined. The CDR3 extends over 15 amino acids. Germline CDR1 is ENHRY and CDR2 is SYGVKD. Trimming removed 3 bases from V and 2 bases from J, with 11 bases in between. CDR3 DNA sequence: TGTGCCATCAGTGAAGGCACGGCCGGCAATCAGCCCCAGCATTTT. The encoded protein is CAISEGTAGNQPQHF.

The genes are TRBV5-1 and TRBJ1-1, with D uncertain. Germline V gene lookup returns CDR1 SGHRS and CDR2 YFSETQ. With 0 bases removed from V and 1 base from J, the gap between germline ends came to 7 bases. The CDR3 contains 14 residues. The CDR3 DNA is TGCGCCAGCAGCTTGGGGGGATCGAACACTGAAGCTTTCTTT. Amino acid sequence: CASSLGGSNTEAFF.

The chain combines TRBV3-1 (or the pseudogene TRBV3-2) with TRBJ2-3; TRBD2 matches at 7 bases. Germline lookup yields CDR1 LGHDT and CDR2 YNNKEL (reference sequence). CDR3 size: 17 residues. Trimming took 5 bases from V and 1 from J; bases not matched to a gene: 12. CDR3 in amino acids: CASSSLGAGSRTDTQYF. The CDR3, as DNA: TGTGCCAGCAGCTCGTTGGGAGCGGGGTCCCGCACAGATACGCAGTATTTT.

The chain joins TRBV7-2 to TRBJ2-3, with TRBD2 identical over 10 bases. The V gene end was trimmed by 3 bases and the J gene end by 1 base; junction bases not matched to a gene: 4. There are 16 residues in the CDR3. In germline, CDR1 is SGHTA, CDR2 FQGNSA. The CDR3 DNA follows: TGTGCCAGCAGCTTTACTAGCGGGGCCCGCACAGATACGCAGTATTTT. It translates to CASSFTSGARTDTQYF.

The chain has TRBV2 and TRBJ1-1, with 7 bases lining up with TRBD1. The CDR3 contains 13 residues. Germline CDR1 is SNHLY and CDR2 is FYNNEI. Germline trimming cut 8 bases from V and 0 bases from J; bases unmatched to any gene: 3. The CDR3 sequence is CASDRAVNTEAFF. The CDR3 DNA reads TGTGCCAGCGACAGGGCCGTGAACACTGAAGCTTTCTTT.

This sequence joins TRBV19 and TRBJ2-1; 7 bases fit TRBD2. Germline CDR1 and CDR2: LNHDA and SQIVND (reference sequence). Trimming at V came to 5 bases and at J to 5 bases, leaving 6 bases not matched to a gene. The CDR3 covers 14 residues. The CDR3 DNA follows: TGTGCCAGTAGTCGGAGGGAGGGAAACAATGAGCAGTTCTTC. It translates to CASSRREGNNEQFF.

This clone has only a few counts. The CDR3 nucleotides read TGTGCCAGCAGGAAGACGGGCAATGAGCAGTTCTTC. It specifies CASRKTGNEQFF. The rearrangement links TRBV7-2 to TRBJ2-1; D not resolved. With 6 bases removed from V and 6 bases from J, the gap between germline ends came to 9 bases. CDR1 is SGHTA and CDR2 is FQGNSA in the germline V gene. The CDR3 is 12 residues long.

The rearrangement uses TRBV5-1 and TRBJ2-5; D is unclear. The CDR3 has 14 residues. Trimming shortened V by 1 base and J by 2 bases, and 9 bases separated the two germline ends. The germline CDR1 and CDR2 sequences are SGHRS and YFSETQ. Here the CDR3 DNA reads TGCGCCAGCAGCTTGCGTAGAGGTCAAGAGACCCAGTACTTC. This gives the protein CASSLRRGQETQYF.

This chain connects TRBV14 to TRBJ1-1, with 10 bases lining up with TRBD1. Per the germline V gene, CDR1 is SGHDN and CDR2 is FVKESK. J was trimmed by 4 bases and V by 4 bases; bases with no gene match: 15. This CDR3 has 18 residues. CDR3 protein: CASSLPGGTGAWRTEAFF. The CDR3 region has the DNA TGTGCCAGCAGCCTACCGGGGGGGACAGGGGCTTGGCGCACTGAAGCTTTCTTT.

The genes are TRBV29-1 and TRBJ2-7; D is ambiguous. Per germline, CDR1 SQVTM and CDR2 ANQGSEA. The CDR3 runs to 13 residues. V was trimmed by 4 bases and J by 0 bases, leaving 10 bases between them. CDR3 sequence reads: CSVVKQASYEQYF. The CDR3 nucleotides read TGCAGCGTTGTCAAGCAGGCCTCCTACGAGCAGTACTTC.

This chain uses TRBV9 with TRBJ1-4; perhaps TRBD1 as D (5 bases). Between the trimmed V and J ends, which lost 0 bases and 0 bases, there was a span of 15 bases. The CDR3 totals 18 residues. The germline CDR1 and CDR2 sequences are SGDLS and YYNGEE. CDR3 DNA: TGTGCCAGCAGCGTAGGTCCAGGGCATGGATCAACTAATGAAAAACTGTTTTTT. Translation gives CASSVGPGHGSTNEKLFF. Together with reference TRBV9 and TRBJ1-4, the CDR3 gives the full variable domain: DSGVTQTPKHLITATGQRVTLRCSPRSGDLSVYWYQQSLDQGLQFLIQYYNGEERAKGNILERFSAQQFPDLHSELNLSSLELGDSALYFCASSVGPGHGSTNEKLFFGSGTQLSVL.

V is TRBV10-3 and J is TRBJ2-1; TRBD2 is a possible D gene (5 bases). The CDR3 runs 15 residues. Germline-derived CDR1 and CDR2 are ENHRY and SYGVKD. V was pared by 2 bases and J by 4 bases, with 12 bases between. CDR3 loop: CAISEPQRTYNEQFF. In DNA, the CDR3 is TGTGCCATCAGTGAGCCGCAGCGGACTTACAATGAGCAGTTCTTC.

The chain joins TRBV3-1 (or the pseudogene TRBV3-2) to TRBJ1-2; 9 bases are shared with TRBD1. The germline V gene has CDR1 LGHDT and CDR2 YNNKEL (reference sequence). CDR3 size: 15 residues. V shed 5 bases and J 3 bases; nucleotides not matched to a gene: 7. CDR3 residues: CASSGRTGVDYGYTF. The CDR3 region has the DNA TGTGCCAGCAGCGGGCGGACAGGGGTCGACTATGGCTACACCTTC.

The J gene is TRBJ1-3, the V gene TRBV28; 9 positions agree with TRBD1. The CDR3 is 15 residues long. Per the germline V gene, CDR1 is MDHEN and CDR2 is SYDVKM. V trimming: 6 bases; J trimming: 2 bases; junction bases outside the gene matches: 5. This CDR3 is CASSNRGLTGNTIYF. The CDR3 DNA sequence: TGTGCCAGCAGCAACAGGGGGCTGACTGGAAACACCATATATTTT.